This T cell receptor (beta chain) was identified during a study of cytomegalovirus exposure and HLA in healthy donors. Germline lookup yields CDR1 LGHNA and CDR2 YNFKEQ. The CDR3 is made up of 18 amino acids. The ends lost 1 base at V and 6 bases at J; junction bases unmatched: 14. The primer mix had 60 Vbeta and 13 Jbeta primers. Produced via immunoSEQ multiplex PCR; TCRdb's table is partial and in-frame only. The data hold some 200,000 clones, with approximately 84% observed a single time. Donors had nominal health at sampling but likely had unrecorded immune exposures. Sequencing was done on a sample of PBMCs. The chain couples TRBV4-2 to TRBJ2-3; 9 nucleotides line up with TRBD1. The receptor's source is a man aged 50 or older in good health and CMV-seronegative. The CDR3 nucleotides read TGTGCCAGCAGCCAAGTACGATTCAACAGGGGGCTGATGGATACGCAGTATTTT. Protein product: CASSQVRFNRGLMDTQYF.